One and the same sample provided the 10 T cell receptor beta chains below, sequenced in a study of T cell repertoires in cytomegalovirus infection. TCRdb processed the reads anew with MiXCR; each CDR3 protein has one entry. The table includes 630,000 or so distinct CDR3 sequences, more than 20% detected once. The source material was CD8+ T cells from PBMCs. The source of these receptors is a human donor in good health (CMV status not recorded). Some clones in this sample may be carry-over from other donors' samples.

This clonotype came up many times. The rearrangement joins TRBV7-8 to TRBJ2-7; D not resolved. The germline V gene has CDR1 SGHVS and CDR2 FQNEAQ. The CDR3 is made up of 18 amino acids. V gave up 3 bases and J gave up 2 bases, with 23 bases separating them. The CDR3 region is CASSFGISMGSTPYEQYF. The CDR3 DNA sequence: TGTGCCAGCAGCTTCGGAATATCAATGGGATCAACCCCCTACGAGCAGTACTTC.

This sequence joins TRBV6-5 and TRBJ2-5; 7 bases match TRBD1. The CDR3 extends over 13 amino acids. The junction had 6 bases not matched to a gene; V was cut back by 7 bases and J by 4 bases. Germline V gene sequence: CDR1 MNHEY, CDR2 SVGAGI. The CDR3 protein is CASIEGGGETQYF. In DNA, the CDR3 is TGTGCCAGCATCGAAGGGGGCGGAGAGACCCAGTACTTC.

At least ten counts were recorded for this clonotype. The rearrangement joins TRBV12-5 to TRBJ1-1, with D hard to call. This CDR3 has 13 residues. Germline CDR1 LGHNT, CDR2 FRNRAP. The ends were cut back, 1 base at V and 0 bases at J, with 3 bases in the middle. The CDR3 bases are TGTGCTAGTGGTTTGGAGGTGAACACTGAAGCTTTCTTT. Its translation: CASGLEVNTEAFF.

This clonotype was detected ten times or more. The chain employs TRBV7-6 and TRBJ2-5; TRBD1 matches at 9 bases. The CDR3 consists of 15 residues. Germline CDR1 reads SGHVS; CDR2 reads FNYEAQ. Unmatched junction bases numbered 9, after V lost 6 bases and J lost 4 bases. The CDR3 DNA is TGTGCCAGCAGAACAGACAGGGGGTTAGGAGAGACCCAGTACTTC. This gives the protein CASRTDRGLGETQYF.

A word on this clonotype: Compared with germline, one end of the junction differs, possibly owing to a read error. J is TRBJ2-1 and V is TRBV7-7, with 10 positions matching TRBD2. The germline CDR1 and CDR2 sequences are SSHAT and FNYEAQ (reference sequence). This CDR3 is 16 amino acids long. The CDR3 is CASSLGSAGGMNEQFF. In nucleotides, the CDR3 is TGTGCTAGCAGCTTAGGCTCAGCGGGGGGGATGAATGAGCAGTTCTTC. The complete variable domain, with remaining parts taken from reference TRBV7-7 and TRBJ2-1, reads GAGVSQSPRYKVTKRGQDVTLRCDPISSHATLYWYQQALGQGPEFLTYFNYEAQPDKSGLPSDRFSAERPEGSISTLTIQRTEQRDSAMYRCASSLGSAGGMNEQFFGPGTRLTVL.

This clonotype was seen more than once but under ten times. J is TRBJ2-2 and V is TRBV6-2 or TRBV6-3, with D possibly TRBD2 on 5 matching bases. The CDR3 length is 14 residues. The germline CDR1 and CDR2 sequences are MNHEY and SVGEGT. The V and J ends lost 8 bases and 6 bases respectively, with 16 bases between them. CDR3 region: CASAAGDGSGELFF. As DNA, the CDR3 is TGTGCCAGCGCGGCGGGCGATGGGTCCGGGGAGCTGTTTTTT.

The chain is built from TRBV20-1 and TRBJ1-1; TRBD1 is a possible D gene (6 bases). Germline V CDR1 and CDR2: DFQATT, SNEGSKA (reference sequence). V lost 4 bases to trimming and J lost 0 bases, with 12 bases between them. The CDR3 length is 14 residues. DNA of the CDR3: TGCAGTGCTACAAAAAAGGGGGTGAACACTGAAGCTTTCTTT. Translation gives CSATKKGVNTEAFF.

The chain uses TRBV7-6 and TRBJ2-1, with 8 nucleotides matching TRBD2. This CDR3 has 17 amino acids. The junction had 12 bases not matched to a gene; V was cut back by 0 bases and J by 8 bases. Germline CDR1 and CDR2: SGHVS and FNYEAQ. The CDR3 loop is CASSLALASGPVDEQFF. CDR3 DNA sequence: TGTGCCAGCAGCTTAGCGTTGGCTAGCGGGCCCGTGGATGAGCAGTTCTTC.

The CDR3 nucleotides read TGTGCCAGCAGTGAATTCAGAAACGAAAAACTGTTTTTT. Protein product: CASSEFRNEKLFF. The V and J genes are TRBV2 and TRBJ1-4; D gene unclear. The germline V and J ends were trimmed by 2 bases and 8 bases, with 9 bases remaining between them. This CDR3 contains 13 residues. Germline assignment: CDR1 SNHLY and CDR2 FYNNEI. Drawing the rest from reference TRBV2 and TRBJ1-4, the complete variable domain is EPEVTQTPSHQVTQMGQEVILRCVPISNHLYFYWYRQILGQKVEFLVSFYNNEISEKSEIFDDQFSVERPDGSNFTLKIRSTKLEDSAMYFCASSEFRNEKLFFGSGTQLSVL.

This clonotype was picked up a small number of times. The chain joins TRBV5-1 to TRBJ2-7, with D perhaps TRBD2 (6 bases). Germline assignment: CDR1 SGHRS and CDR2 YFSETQ. The V end lost 4 bases, the J end lost 3 bases, and 11 bases lay between the germline ends. CDR3 size: 13 residues. The CDR3 bases are TGCGCCAGCAGCATGGGACTGAACTACGAGCAGTACTTC. Its protein is CASSMGLNYEQYF.